The clone carrying this T cell receptor beta chain was picked up a small number of times. What it binds is unknown. This CDR3 is 14 amino acids long. In germline, CDR1 is KGHDR, CDR2 SFDVKD. V was clipped by 10 bases and J by 0 bases, with 15 bases between them. The sample comes from a study of T cell responses to AZD1222 COVID-19 vaccine. General study results and limits: At study baseline, merely roughly 6 AZD1222 recipients were seropositive. Mostly white British, mostly female donors; authors suggested clonal diversity may be underestimated.

Sequenced by immunoSEQ multiplex PCR; TCRdb stores in-frame clones only, minus some. The sample lists about 120,000 clones, around 88% occurring once. Second doses were pooled across both intervals (about 4 or about 12 weeks). The sequenced sample was peripheral blood, obtained 28 days after the second AZD1222 dose. The chain uses TRBV24-1 and TRBJ2-7; D unresolved. This clonotype originated in an adult who received the AZD1222 COVID-19 vaccine. The CDR3 DNA is TGTGCCACTTCGGACGGGCCGAGCTCCTACGAGCAGTACTTC. This sequence encodes CATSDGPSSYEQYF.